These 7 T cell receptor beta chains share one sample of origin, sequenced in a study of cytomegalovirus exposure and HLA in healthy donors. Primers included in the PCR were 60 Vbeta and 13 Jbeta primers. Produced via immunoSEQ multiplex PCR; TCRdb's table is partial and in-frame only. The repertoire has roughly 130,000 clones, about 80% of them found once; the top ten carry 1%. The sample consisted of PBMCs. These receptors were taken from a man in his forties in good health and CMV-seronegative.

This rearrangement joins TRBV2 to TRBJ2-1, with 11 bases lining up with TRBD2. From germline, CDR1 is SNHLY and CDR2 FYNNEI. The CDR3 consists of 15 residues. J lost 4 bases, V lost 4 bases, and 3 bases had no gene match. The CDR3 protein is CASSGLAGGYNEQFF. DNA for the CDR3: TGTGCCAGCAGTGGGCTAGCGGGGGGTTACAATGAGCAGTTCTTC.

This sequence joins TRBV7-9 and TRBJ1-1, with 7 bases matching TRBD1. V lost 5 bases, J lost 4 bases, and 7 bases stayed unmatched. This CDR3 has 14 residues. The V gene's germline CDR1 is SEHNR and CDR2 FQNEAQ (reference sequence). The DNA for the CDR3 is TGTGCCAGCAGCCCAGCGACAGGGCGCACTGAAGCTTTCTTT. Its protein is CASSPATGRTEAFF.

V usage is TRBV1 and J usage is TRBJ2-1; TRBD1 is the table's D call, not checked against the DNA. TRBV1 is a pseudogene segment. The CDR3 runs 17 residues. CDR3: CTSSQVCSGGPSNEQFF. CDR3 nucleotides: TGCACCAGCAGCCAAGTTTGTAGTGGGGGCCCGTCAAATGAGCAGTTCTTC.

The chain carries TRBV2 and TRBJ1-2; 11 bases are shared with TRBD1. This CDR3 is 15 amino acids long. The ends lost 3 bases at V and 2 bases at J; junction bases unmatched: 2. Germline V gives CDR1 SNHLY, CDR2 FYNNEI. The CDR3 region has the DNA TGTGCCAGCAGTGAGGGGACAGGGGGGAACTATGGCTACACCTTC. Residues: CASSEGTGGNYGYTF. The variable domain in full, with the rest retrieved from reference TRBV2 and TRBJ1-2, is EPEVTQTPSHQVTQMGQEVILRCVPISNHLYFYWYRQILGQKVEFLVSFYNNEISEKSEIFDDQFSVERPDGSNFTLKIRSTKLEDSAMYFCASSEGTGGNYGYTFGSGTRLTVV.

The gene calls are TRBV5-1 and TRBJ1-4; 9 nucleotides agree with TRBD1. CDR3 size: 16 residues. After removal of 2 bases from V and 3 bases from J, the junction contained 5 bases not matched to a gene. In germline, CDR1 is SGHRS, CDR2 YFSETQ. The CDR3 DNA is TGCGCCAGCAGCTTCGGGACAGGGACCTCTAATGAAAAACTGTTTTTT. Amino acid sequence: CASSFGTGTSNEKLFF. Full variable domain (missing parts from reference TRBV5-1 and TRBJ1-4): KAGVTQTPRYLIKTRGQQVTLSCSPISGHRSVSWYQQTPGQGLQFLFEYFSETQRNKGNFPGRFSGRQFSNSRSEMNVSTLELGDSALYLCASSFGTGTSNEKLFFGSGTQLSVL.

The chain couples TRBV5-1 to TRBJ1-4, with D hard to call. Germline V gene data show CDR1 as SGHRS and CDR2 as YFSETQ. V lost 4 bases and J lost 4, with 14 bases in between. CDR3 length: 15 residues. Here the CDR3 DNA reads TGCGCCAGCAGCCCGGATGCGGGTTATAATGAAAAACTGTTTTTT. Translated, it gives CASSPDAGYNEKLFF. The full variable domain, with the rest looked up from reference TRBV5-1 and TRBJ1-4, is KAGVTQTPRYLIKTRGQQVTLSCSPISGHRSVSWYQQTPGQGLQFLFEYFSETQRNKGNFPGRFSGRQFSNSRSEMNVSTLELGDSALYLCASSPDAGYNEKLFFGSGTQLSVL.

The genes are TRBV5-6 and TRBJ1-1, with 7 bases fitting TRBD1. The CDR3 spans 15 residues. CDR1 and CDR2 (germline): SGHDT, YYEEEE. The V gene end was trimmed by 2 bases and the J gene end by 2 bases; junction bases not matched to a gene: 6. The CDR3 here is CASSLMTGINTEAFF. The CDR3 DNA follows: TGTGCCAGCAGCTTAATGACAGGGATTAACACTGAAGCTTTCTTT. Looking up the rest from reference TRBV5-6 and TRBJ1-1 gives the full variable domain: DAGVTQSPTHLIKTRGQQVTLRCSPKSGHDTVSWYQQALGQGPQFIFQYYEEEERQRGNFPDRFSGHQFPNYSSELNVNALLLGDSALYLCASSLMTGINTEAFFGQGTRLTVV.